This is a list of T cell receptor beta chains from one sample in a study of patients and donors after allogeneic stem cell transplantation. TCRdb re-analysed the RT-PCR reads in MiXCR, keeping a single row per CDR3 protein. Of about a million distinct CDR3 sequences in the sample, around 17% were seen once. The sample comprised blood, either unsorted or a sorted T cell fraction (not recorded which). Every receptor here comes from a human donor who was either an allogeneic HSCT recipient or a stem cell or donor lymphocyte infusion donor (not recorded which). It is not recorded whose cells these are; they may come from a transplant donor. CDR3s include the opening cysteine and the closing phenylalanine or tryptophan. A D gene is named only where the DNA matches it firmly. Size is stated for part of the rows, as once, few or many counts, or as a class when the clone is expanded.

j_call v_call clone_size d_call cdr3_aa cdr3_nt
TRBJ1-2 TRBV3-1 few TRBD1 CASSHPGDRNYGYTF TGTGCCAGCAGCCATCCCGGGGACAGAAACTATGGCTACACCTTC
TRBJ2-7 TRBV7-2 NA NA CASSLVAIYEQYF TGTGCCAGCAGCTTGGTCGCTATCTACGAGCAGTACTTC
TRBJ2-7 TRBV12-3/TRBV12-4 few TRBD1 CASRQYPGQSPEQYF TGTGCCAGCAGGCAGTACCCGGGACAGTCCCCCGAGCAGTACTTC
TRBJ1-5 TRBV15 NA NA CATSRDRVGGSNQPQHF TGTGCCACCAGCAGAGACCGAGTAGGGGGTAGCAATCAGCCCCAGCATTTT
TRBJ2-1 TRBV5-6 NA NA CASRLWTTRDIKQFF TGTGCCAGCAGGCTATGGACGACCCGTGATATAAAGCAGTTCTTC
TRBJ2-1 TRBV7-6 many TRBD2 CATGGGYNEQFF TGTGCCACGGGAGGGGGGTACAATGAGCAGTTCTTC
TRBJ2-3 TRBV29-1 NA TRBD2 CSVSKAGSSTDTQYF TGCAGCGTTTCCAAAGCGGGGTCTAGCACAGATACGCAGTATTTT
TRBJ2-5 TRBV6-5 NA NA CASSYFGLGETQYF TGTGCCAGCAGTTACTTTGGCTTGGGGGAGACCCAGTACTTC
TRBJ2-1 TRBV12-3/TRBV12-4 many NA CASSSPAGFSYNEQFF TGTGCCAGCAGTTCTCCGGCGGGGTTCTCCTACAATGAGCAGTTCTTC
TRBJ2-5 TRBV4-1 NA NA CASSQMQGGTQYF TGCGCCAGCAGCCAAATGCAGGGAGGGACCCAGTACTTC
TRBJ1-2 TRBV12-3/TRBV12-4 few NA CASLIGVAWNYGYTF TGTGCCAGCCTAATCGGGGTCGCGTGGAACTATGGCTACACCTTC
TRBJ2-1 TRBV4-3 NA TRBD2 CASSPIAGIGHNEQFF TGCGCCAGCAGCCCTATAGCGGGGATTGGACACAATGAGCAGTTCTTC
TRBJ2-7 TRBV20-1 NA NA CSAGGGRHEQYF TGCAGTGCTGGGGGGGGCCGCCACGAGCAGTACTTC
TRBJ2-1 TRBV6-5 NA NA CASSSTGKQANEQFF TGTGCCAGCAGTTCTACAGGGAAACAGGCCAATGAGCAGTTCTTC
TRBJ2-7 TRBV10-3 few TRBD1 CAMRGLGYEQYF TGTGCCATGAGGGGGCTTGGATACGAGCAGTACTTC
TRBJ2-1 TRBV6-1 NA TRBD2 CASRGTSGGKNEQFF TGTGCCAGCAGGGGGACTAGCGGGGGGAAGAATGAGCAGTTCTTC
TRBJ2-1 TRBV12-3/TRBV12-4 many NA CASSLGMATNEQFF TGTGCCAGCAGTTTAGGGATGGCTACCAATGAGCAGTTCTTC
TRBJ2-5 TRBV20-1 NA NA CSAQGGLYQETQYF TGCAGTGCCCAGGGGGGGTTGTACCAAGAGACCCAGTACTTC
TRBJ1-2 TRBV25-1 NA NA CASSEDGYTF TGTGCCAGCAGTGAGGATGGCTACACCTTC
TRBJ2-1 TRBV12-3/TRBV12-4 many TRBD2 CASSLDELAGFNEQFF TGTGCCAGCAGTTTAGATGAACTAGCGGGTTTTAATGAGCAGTTCTTC
TRBJ1-5 TRBV6-1 few TRBD1 CASSEWTGSNQPQHF TGTGCCAGCAGTGAGTGGACAGGGTCAAATCAGCCCCAGCATTTT
TRBJ2-7 TRBV4-1 many NA CASSRGLVSYEQYF TGCGCCAGCAGCCGAGGACTGGTCTCCTACGAGCAGTACTTC
TRBJ1-5 TRBV12-3/TRBV12-4 NA NA CASSFDGAQPQHF TGTGCCAGCAGTTTTGACGGGGCCCAGCCCCAGCATTTT
TRBJ2-2 TRBV30 few NA CACRAPGAHGELFF TGTGCCTGCAGAGCCCCGGGGGCGCACGGGGAGCTGTTTTTT
TRBJ2-2 TRBV3-1 NA TRBD2 CASSQQLAGARELFF TGTGCCAGCAGCCAACAACTAGCGGGAGCCCGGGAGCTGTTTTTT
TRBJ2-2 TRBV25-1 once NA CASNERSTGELFF TGTGCCAGCAATGAGCGATCCACCGGGGAGCTGTTTTTT
TRBJ1-2 TRBV12-3/TRBV12-4 NA NA CASSSPDRSYGYTF TGTGCCAGCAGTTCCCCCGACAGGTCGTATGGCTACACCTTC
TRBJ1-2 TRBV2 few NA CASSETPNPGYTF TGTGCCAGCAGTGAAACGCCCAATCCTGGCTACACCTTC
TRBJ2-7 TRBV6-1 NA NA CASSEFNRHEQYF TGTGCCAGCAGTGAATTTAACAGGCACGAGCAGTACTTC
TRBJ2-4 TRBV20-1 NA TRBD2 CSAKWRGVAIQYF TGCAGTGCTAAGTGGCGGGGGGTGGCCATTCAGTACTTC
TRBJ2-7 TRBV2 NA TRBD2 CASSEYLAGAPYEQYF TGTGCCAGCAGTGAATACCTAGCGGGGGCCCCCTACGAGCAGTACTTC
TRBJ2-7 TRBV5-1 NA TRBD2 CASSTGLAGVTGEQYF TGCGCCAGCAGCACGGGACTAGCGGGAGTAACGGGGGAGCAGTACTTC
TRBJ2-5 TRBV2 NA NA CASSVGQYQETQYF TGTGCCAGCAGTGTAGGACAGTACCAAGAGACCCAGTACTTC
TRBJ1-5 TRBV5-1 NA NA CASSSGQGQPQHF TGCGCCAGCAGCTCAGGACAAGGACAGCCCCAGCATTTT
TRBJ1-1 TRBV18 NA NA CASSPLGTANTEAFF TGTGCCAGCTCACCCCTTGGCACGGCGAACACTGAAGCTTTCTTT
TRBJ1-2 TRBV4-3 few NA CASSQDSQATLYGYTF TGCGCCAGCAGCCAAGACTCGCAGGCTACTCTCTATGGCTACACCTTC
TRBJ1-5 TRBV10-3 few NA CAISESEMTVNQPQHF TGTGCCATCAGTGAGTCGGAGATGACGGTTAATCAGCCCCAGCATTTT
TRBJ2-1 TRBV5-1 few NA CASQLGRSYNEQFF TGCGCCAGCCAGCTGGGGCGCTCCTACAATGAGCAGTTCTTC
TRBJ1-1 TRBV24-1 few TRBD1 CATSASLGTGTEAFF TGTGCCACCAGTGCCTCTTTGGGGACAGGGACTGAAGCTTTCTTT
TRBJ1-2 TRBV5-1 NA NA CASSNTPGTNYGYTF TGCGCCAGCAGCAATACACCAGGGACTAACTATGGCTACACCTTC
TRBJ2-5 TRBV15 NA NA CATSGGGQETQYF TGTGCCACCAGCGGAGGAGGACAAGAGACCCAGTACTTC
TRBJ1-5 TRBV6-5 NA NA CASSYPDRDQPQHF TGTGCCAGCAGTTACCCGGACCGAGATCAGCCCCAGCATTTT
TRBJ1-2 TRBV12-3/TRBV12-4 few NA CASRSQVLNYGYTF TGTGCCAGCAGATCACAAGTACTAAACTATGGCTACACCTTC
TRBJ2-5 TRBV24-1 few TRBD2 CATSDPTSGSGGETQYF TGTGCCACCAGTGACCCTACTAGCGGGAGCGGAGGAGAGACCCAGTACTTC
TRBJ2-2 TRBV2 few NA CASSNLGSGELFF TGTGCCAGCAGTAATCTTGGGTCCGGGGAGCTGTTTTTT
TRBJ2-3 TRBV12-3/TRBV12-4 NA NA CASSLIIGVTDTQYF TGTGCCAGCAGTTTAATAATCGGGGTCACAGATACGCAGTATTTT
TRBJ1-5 TRBV12-3/TRBV12-4 NA TRBD1 CASSEDRVNQPQHF TGTGCCAGCAGTGAAGACAGGGTTAATCAGCCCCAGCATTTT
TRBJ2-5 TRBV5-4 NA TRBD2 CASSLASGGGQETQYF TGTGCCAGCAGCTTGGCCTCGGGGGGTGGACAAGAGACCCAGTACTTC
TRBJ1-4 TRBV6-5 NA NA CASSYGRRPTNEKLFF TGTGCCAGCAGTTACGGACGGAGACCAACTAATGAAAAACTGTTTTTT
TRBJ2-2 TRBV29-1 NA NA CSVEWGGARDAGELFF TGCAGCGTTGAATGGGGGGGGGCGCGCGATGCCGGGGAGCTGTTTTTT
TRBJ2-1 TRBV12-3/TRBV12-4 few NA CASSPLGVYNEQFF TGTGCCAGCAGTCCGCTTGGCGTATACAATGAGCAGTTCTTC
TRBJ2-7 TRBV2 NA NA CAGRDKNYEQYF TGTGCCGGGCGGGACAAAAACTACGAGCAGTACTTC
TRBJ1-5 TRBV4-2 NA TRBD1 CASSQGGQGTNQPQHF TGTGCCAGCAGCCAAGGGGGACAGGGGACAAATCAGCCCCAGCATTTT
TRBJ1-2 TRBV11-2 NA NA CASSLDQGWSGYTF TGTGCCAGCAGCTTAGATCAGGGGTGGTCTGGCTACACCTTC